This T cell receptor (beta chain) derives from a study of shared clonotypes between healthy human individuals. Positive CCR7 selection of CD45RO-negative cells yielded the naive CD8 cells, and terminally differentiated effector memory CD45RA+ cells were excluded. From germline, CDR1 is MNHEY and CDR2 SMNVEV (reference sequence). Trimming pared 5 bases from V and 0 bases from J, leaving 17 bases between. This CDR3 is built from 16 residues. The assay was run at deep level. Sequenced by immunoSEQ multiplex PCR; TCRdb stores in-frame clones only, minus some. Here the sample spans roughly 2.1 million clones, just over 90% being singletons.

The sequenced sample was naive CD8+ T cells from PBMCs. The sequence was collected from a man between 18 and 35 years old in good health. Some clones in this sample may be carry-over from other donors' samples. V usage is TRBV27 and J usage is TRBJ2-7, with D possibly matching TRBD2 (6 bases). The DNA for the CDR3 is TGTGCCAGCAGTCCCCAAGTGGAGGGCTCCTCCTACGAGCAGTACTTC. Its protein product is CASSPQVEGSSYEQYF.